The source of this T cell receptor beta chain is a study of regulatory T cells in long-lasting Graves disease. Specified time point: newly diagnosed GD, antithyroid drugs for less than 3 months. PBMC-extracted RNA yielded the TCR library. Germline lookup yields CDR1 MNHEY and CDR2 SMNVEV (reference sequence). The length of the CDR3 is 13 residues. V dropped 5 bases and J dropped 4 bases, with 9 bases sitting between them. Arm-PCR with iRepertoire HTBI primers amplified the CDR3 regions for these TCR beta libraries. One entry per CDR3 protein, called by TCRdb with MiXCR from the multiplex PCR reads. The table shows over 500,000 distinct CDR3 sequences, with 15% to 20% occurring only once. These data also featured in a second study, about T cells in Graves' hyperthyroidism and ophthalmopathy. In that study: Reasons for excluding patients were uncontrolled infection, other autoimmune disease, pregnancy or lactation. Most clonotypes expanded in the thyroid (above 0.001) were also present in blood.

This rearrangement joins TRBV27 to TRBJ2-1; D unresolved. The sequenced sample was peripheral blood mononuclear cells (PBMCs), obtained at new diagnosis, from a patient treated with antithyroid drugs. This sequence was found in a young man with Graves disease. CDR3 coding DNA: TGTGCCAGCAGTCAGAAGGCGTACAATGAGCAGTTCTTC. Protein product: CASSQKAYNEQFF.